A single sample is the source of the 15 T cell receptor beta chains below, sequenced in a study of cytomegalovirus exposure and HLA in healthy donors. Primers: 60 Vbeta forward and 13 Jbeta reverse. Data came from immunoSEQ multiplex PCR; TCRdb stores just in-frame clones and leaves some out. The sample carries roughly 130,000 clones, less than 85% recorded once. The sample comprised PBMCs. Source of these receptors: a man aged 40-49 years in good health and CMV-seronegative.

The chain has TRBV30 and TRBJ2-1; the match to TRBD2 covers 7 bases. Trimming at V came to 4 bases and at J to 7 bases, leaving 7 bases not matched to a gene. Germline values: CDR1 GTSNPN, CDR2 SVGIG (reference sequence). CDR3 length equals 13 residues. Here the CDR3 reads CAWTSGGGNEQFF. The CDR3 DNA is TGTGCCTGGACTAGCGGAGGAGGGAATGAGCAGTTCTTC. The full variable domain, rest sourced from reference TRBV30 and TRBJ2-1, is SQTIHQWPATLVQPVGSPLSLECTVEGTSNPNLYWYRQAAGRGLQLLFYSVGIGQISSEVPQNLSASRPQDRQFILSSKKLLLSDSGFYLCAWTSGGGNEQFFGPGTRLTVL.

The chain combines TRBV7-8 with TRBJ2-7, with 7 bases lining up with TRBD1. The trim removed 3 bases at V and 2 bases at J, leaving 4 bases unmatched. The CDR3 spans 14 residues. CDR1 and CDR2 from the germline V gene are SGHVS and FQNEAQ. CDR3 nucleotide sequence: TGTGCCAGCAGCTTGGGACAGAGTACCTACGAGCAGTACTTC. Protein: CASSLGQSTYEQYF.

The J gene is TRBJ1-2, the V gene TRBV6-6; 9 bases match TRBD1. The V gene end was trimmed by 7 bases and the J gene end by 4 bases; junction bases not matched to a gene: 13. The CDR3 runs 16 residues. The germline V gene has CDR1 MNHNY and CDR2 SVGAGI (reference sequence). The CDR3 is CASTRGDTGGAYGYTF. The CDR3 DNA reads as TGTGCCAGCACCCGAGGGGACACAGGGGGCGCCTATGGCTACACCTTC.

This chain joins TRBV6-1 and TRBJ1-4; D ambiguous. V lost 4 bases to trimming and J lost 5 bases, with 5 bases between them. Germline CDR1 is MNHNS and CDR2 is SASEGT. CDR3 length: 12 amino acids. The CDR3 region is CASSVQNEKLFF. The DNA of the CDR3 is TGTGCCAGCAGTGTGCAGAATGAAAAACTGTTTTTT.

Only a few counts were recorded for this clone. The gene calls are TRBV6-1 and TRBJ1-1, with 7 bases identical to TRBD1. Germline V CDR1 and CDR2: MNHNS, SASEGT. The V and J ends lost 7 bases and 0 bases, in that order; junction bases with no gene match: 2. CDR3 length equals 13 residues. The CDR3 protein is CASNGQVNTEAFF. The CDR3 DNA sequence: TGTGCCAGCAATGGACAGGTGAACACTGAAGCTTTCTTT.

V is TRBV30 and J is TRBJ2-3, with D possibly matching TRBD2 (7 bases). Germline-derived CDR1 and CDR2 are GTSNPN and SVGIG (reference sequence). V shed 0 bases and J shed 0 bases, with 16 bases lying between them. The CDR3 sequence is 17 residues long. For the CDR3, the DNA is TGTGCCTGGAGTGTACGGGTGGGCGGGGGCAGCACAGATACGCAGTATTTT. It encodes CAWSVRVGGGSTDTQYF.

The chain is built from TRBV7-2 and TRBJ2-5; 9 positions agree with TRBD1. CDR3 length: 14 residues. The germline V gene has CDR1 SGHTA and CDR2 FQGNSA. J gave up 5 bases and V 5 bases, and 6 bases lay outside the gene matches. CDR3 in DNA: TGTGCCAGCAGCCTGGACAGGGGAGGCGAGACCCAGTACTTC. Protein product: CASSLDRGGETQYF.

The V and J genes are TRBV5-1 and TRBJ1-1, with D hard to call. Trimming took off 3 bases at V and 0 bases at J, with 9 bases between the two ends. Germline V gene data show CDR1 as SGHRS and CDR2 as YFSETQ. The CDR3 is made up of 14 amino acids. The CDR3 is CASSWGEMNTEAFF. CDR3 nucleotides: TGCGCCAGCAGCTGGGGAGAGATGAACACTGAAGCTTTCTTT.

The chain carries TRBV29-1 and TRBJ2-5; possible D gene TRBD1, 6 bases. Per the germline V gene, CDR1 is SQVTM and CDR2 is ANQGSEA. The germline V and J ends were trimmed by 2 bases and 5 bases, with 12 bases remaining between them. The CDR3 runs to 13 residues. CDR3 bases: TGCAGCGTTGAATCGCAGGGGCAGGAGACCCAGTACTTC. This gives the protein CSVESQGQETQYF.

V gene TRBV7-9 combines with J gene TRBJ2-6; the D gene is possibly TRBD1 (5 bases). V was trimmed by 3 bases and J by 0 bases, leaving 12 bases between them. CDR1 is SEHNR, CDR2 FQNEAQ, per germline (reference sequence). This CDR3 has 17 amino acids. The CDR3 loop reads CASSFTGQSSGANVLTF. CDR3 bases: TGTGCCAGCAGCTTTACAGGTCAAAGCTCTGGGGCCAACGTCCTGACTTTC.

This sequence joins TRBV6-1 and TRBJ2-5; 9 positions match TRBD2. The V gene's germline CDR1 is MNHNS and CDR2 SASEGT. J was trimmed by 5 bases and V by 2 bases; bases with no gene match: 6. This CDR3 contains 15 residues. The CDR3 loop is CASSELAGGGETQYF. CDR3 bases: TGTGCCAGCAGTGAATTGGCGGGAGGGGGCGAGACCCAGTACTTC.

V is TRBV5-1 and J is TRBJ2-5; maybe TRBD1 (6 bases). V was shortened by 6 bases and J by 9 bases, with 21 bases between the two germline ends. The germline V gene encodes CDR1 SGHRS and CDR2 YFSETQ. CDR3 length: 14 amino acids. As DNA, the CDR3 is TGCGCCAGCACCACAAACTTACAGGGTCTGGCCCAGTACTTC. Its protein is CASTTNLQGLAQYF.

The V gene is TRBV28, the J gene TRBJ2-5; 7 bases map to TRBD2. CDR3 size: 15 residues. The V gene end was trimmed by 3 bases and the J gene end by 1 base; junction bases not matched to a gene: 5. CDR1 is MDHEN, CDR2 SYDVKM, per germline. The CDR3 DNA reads TGTGCCAGCAGTTTGTGGGGGGAGGGCCAAGAGACCCAGTACTTC. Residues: CASSLWGEGQETQYF.

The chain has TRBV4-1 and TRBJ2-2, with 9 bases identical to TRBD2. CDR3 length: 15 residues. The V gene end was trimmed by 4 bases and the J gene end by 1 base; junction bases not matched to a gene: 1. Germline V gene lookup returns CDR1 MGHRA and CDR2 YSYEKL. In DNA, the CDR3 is TGCGCCAGCAGCCGTAGCGGGAGGAACACCGGGGAGCTGTTTTTT. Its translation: CASSRSGRNTGELFF.

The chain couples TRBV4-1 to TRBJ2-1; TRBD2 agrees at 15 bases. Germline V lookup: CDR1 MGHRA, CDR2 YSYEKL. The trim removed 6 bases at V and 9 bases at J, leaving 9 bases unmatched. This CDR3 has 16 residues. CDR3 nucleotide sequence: TGCGCCAGCAGACCCGGACTAGCGGGAGGGCAGGGTGAGCAGTTCTTC. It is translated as CASRPGLAGGQGEQFF.